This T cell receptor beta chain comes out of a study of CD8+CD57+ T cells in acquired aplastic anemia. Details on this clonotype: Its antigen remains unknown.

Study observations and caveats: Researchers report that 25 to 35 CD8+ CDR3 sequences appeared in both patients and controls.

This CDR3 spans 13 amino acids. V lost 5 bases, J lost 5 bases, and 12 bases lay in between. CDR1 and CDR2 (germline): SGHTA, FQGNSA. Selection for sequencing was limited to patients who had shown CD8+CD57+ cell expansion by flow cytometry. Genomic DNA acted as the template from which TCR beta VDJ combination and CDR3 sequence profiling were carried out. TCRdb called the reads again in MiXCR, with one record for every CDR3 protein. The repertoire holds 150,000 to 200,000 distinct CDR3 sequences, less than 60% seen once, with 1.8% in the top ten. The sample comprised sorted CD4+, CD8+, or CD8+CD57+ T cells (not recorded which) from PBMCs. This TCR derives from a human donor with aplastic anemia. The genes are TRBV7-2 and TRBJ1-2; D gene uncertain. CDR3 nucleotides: TGTGCCAGCAGCCAGGACGTGGGATATGGCTACACCTTC. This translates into CASSQDVGYGYTF.